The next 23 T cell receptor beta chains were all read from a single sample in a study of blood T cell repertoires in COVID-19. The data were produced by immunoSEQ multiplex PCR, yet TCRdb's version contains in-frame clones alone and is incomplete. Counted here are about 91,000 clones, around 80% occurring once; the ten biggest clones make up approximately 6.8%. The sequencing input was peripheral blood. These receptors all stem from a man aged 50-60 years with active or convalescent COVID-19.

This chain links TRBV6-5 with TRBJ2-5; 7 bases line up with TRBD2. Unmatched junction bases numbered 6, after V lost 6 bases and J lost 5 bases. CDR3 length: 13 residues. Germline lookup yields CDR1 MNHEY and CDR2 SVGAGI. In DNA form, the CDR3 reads TGTGCCAGCAGGAGGGAGGGAGGGGAGACCCAGTACTTC. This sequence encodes CASRREGGETQYF.

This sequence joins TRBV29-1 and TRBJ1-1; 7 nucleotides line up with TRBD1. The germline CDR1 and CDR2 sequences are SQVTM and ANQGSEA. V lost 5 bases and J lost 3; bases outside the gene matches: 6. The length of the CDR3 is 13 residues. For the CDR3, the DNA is TGCAGCGTTTCGACAGGGAGTGACACTGAAGCTTTCTTT. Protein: CSVSTGSDTEAFF.

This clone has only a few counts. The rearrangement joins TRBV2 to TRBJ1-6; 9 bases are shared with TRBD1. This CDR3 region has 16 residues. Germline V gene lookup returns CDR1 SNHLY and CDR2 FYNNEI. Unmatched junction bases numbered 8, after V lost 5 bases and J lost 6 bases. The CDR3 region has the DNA TGTGCCAGCAGTCTAACAGGGACAGGGAGTAATTCACCCCTCCACTTT. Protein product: CASSLTGTGSNSPLHF.

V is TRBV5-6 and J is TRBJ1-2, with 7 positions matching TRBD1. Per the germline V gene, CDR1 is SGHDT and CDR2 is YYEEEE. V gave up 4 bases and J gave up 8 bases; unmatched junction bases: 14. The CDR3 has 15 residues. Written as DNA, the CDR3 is TGTGCCAGCAGCATCCATGACAGGGACCCACCCGGCTACACCTTC. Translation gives CASSIHDRDPPGYTF.

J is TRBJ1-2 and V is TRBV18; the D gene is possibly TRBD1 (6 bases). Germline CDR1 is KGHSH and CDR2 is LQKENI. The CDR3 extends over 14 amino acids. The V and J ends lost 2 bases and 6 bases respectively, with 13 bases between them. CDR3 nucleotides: TGTGCCAGCTCACCATTGACAGGTGAGGATGGCTACACCTTC. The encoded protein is CASSPLTGEDGYTF.

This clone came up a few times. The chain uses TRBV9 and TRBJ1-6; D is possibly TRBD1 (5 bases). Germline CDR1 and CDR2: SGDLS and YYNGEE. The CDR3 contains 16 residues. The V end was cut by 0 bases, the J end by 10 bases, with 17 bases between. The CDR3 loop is CASSVEASGGDSPLHF. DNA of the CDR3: TGTGCCAGCAGCGTAGAGGCTTCGGGAGGGGACTCACCCCTCCACTTT.

The CDR3 DNA reads TGTGCCAGTTCGGACACCAGCTCTGGAAACACCATATATTTT. Translating it yields CASSDTSSGNTIYF. The genes are TRBV25-1 and TRBJ1-3; TRBD1 might be the D (5 bases). Trimming shortened V by 9 bases and J by 0 bases, and 12 bases separated the two germline ends. Germline CDR1 is MGHDK and CDR2 is SYGVNS. This CDR3 contains 14 residues.

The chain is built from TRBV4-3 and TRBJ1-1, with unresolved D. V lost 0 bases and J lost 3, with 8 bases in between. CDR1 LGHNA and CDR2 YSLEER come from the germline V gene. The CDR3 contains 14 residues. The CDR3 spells CASSQETRYTEAFF. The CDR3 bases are TGCGCCAGCAGCCAAGAGACTCGGTACACTGAAGCTTTCTTT.

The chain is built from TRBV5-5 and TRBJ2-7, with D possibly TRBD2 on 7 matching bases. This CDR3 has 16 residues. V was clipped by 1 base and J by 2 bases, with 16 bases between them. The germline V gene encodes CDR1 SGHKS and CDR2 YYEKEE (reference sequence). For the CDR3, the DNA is TGTGCCAGCAGCTTGAGTGCGGGGGCCAGTACCTACGAGCAGTACTTC. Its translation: CASSLSAGASTYEQYF.

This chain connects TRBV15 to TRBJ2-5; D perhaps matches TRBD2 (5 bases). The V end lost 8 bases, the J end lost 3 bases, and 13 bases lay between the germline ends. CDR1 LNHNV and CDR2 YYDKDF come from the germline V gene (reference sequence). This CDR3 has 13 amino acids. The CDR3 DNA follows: TGTGCCACCGCCTCGGGAAGGGAAGAGACCCAGTACTTC. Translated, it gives CATASGREETQYF. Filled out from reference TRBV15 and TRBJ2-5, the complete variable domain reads DAMVIQNPRYQVTQFGKPVTLSCSQTLNHNVMYWYQQKSSQAPKLLFHYYDKDFNNEADTPDNFQSRRPNTSFCFLDIRSPGLGDTAMYLCATASGREETQYFGPGTRLLVL.

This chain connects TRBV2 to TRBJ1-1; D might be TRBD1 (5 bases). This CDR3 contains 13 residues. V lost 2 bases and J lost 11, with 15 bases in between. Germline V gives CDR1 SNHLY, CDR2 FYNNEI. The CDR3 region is CASSEQGQGSAFF. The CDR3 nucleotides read TGTGCCAGCAGTGAACAAGGGCAGGGATCTGCTTTCTTT. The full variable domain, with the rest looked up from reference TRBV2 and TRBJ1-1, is EPEVTQTPSHQVTQMGQEVILRCVPISNHLYFYWYRQILGQKVEFLVSFYNNEISEKSEIFDDQFSVERPDGSNFTLKIRSTKLEDSAMYFCASSEQGQGSAFFGQGTRLTVV.

Written as DNA, the CDR3 is TGCGCCAGCAGACCCGGGGGAGCCAAAAACATTCAGTACTTC. Translating gives CASRPGGAKNIQYF. The gene calls are TRBV4-1 and TRBJ2-4, with D possibly TRBD2 on 6 matching bases. Between the trimmed V and J ends, which lost 6 bases and 0 bases, there was a span of 9 bases. CDR3 length equals 14 residues. The germline gives CDR1 MGHRA, CDR2 YSYEKL.

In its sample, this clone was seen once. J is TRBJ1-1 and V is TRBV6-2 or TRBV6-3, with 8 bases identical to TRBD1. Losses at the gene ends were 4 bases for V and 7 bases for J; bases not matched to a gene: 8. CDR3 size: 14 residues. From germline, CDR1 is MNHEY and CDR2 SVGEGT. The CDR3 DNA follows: TGTGCCAGCAGTTCCGGACAGGGACACGTTGAAGCTTTCTTT. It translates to CASSSGQGHVEAFF.

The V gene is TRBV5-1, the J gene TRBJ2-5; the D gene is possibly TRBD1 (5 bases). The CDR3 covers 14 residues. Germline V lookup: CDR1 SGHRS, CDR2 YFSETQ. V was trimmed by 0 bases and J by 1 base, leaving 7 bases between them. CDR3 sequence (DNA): TGCGCCAGCAGCTTGGGACAGACCCAAGAGACCCAGTACTTC. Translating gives CASSLGQTQETQYF.

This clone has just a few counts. The CDR3 spells CASSWGGTSYEQYV. The CDR3, as DNA: TGTGCCAGCTCTTGGGGGGGGACATCCTACGAGCAGTACGTC. The chain employs TRBV6-5 and TRBJ2-7; TRBD2 might be the D (7 bases). The CDR3 covers 14 residues. The V end lost 8 bases, the J end lost 1 base, and 15 bases lay between the germline ends. Germline CDR1 and CDR2: MNHEY and SVGAGI.

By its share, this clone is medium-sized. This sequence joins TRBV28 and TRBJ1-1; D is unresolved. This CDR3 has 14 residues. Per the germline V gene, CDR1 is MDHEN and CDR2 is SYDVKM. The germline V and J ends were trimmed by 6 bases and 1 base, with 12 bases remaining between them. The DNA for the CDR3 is TGTGCCAGCAGACCAAACGGCGGGAACACTGAAGCTTTCTTT. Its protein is CASRPNGGNTEAFF.

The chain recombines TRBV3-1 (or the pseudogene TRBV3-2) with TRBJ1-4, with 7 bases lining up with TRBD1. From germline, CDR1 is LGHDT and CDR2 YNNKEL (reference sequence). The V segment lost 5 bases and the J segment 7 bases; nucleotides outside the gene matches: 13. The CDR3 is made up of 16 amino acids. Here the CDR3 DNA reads TGTGCCAGCAGCGAAATCGGGACAGCGTCCAGTGAAAAACTGTTTTTT. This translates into CASSEIGTASSEKLFF.

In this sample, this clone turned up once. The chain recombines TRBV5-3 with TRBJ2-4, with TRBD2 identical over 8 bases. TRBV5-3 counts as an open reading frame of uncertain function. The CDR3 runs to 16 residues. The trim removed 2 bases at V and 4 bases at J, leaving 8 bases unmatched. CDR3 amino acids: CARSFRRLAIKNIQYF. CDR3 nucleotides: TGTGCCAGAAGCTTCCGTAGACTAGCGATAAAAAACATTCAGTACTTC.

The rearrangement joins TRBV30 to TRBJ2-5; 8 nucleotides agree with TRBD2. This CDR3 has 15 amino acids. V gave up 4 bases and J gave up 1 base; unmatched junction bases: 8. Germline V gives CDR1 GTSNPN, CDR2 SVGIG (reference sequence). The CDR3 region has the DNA TGTGCCTGGACCCAAGCGGGGGTCCTCCAAGAGACCCAGTACTTC. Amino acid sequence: CAWTQAGVLQETQYF.

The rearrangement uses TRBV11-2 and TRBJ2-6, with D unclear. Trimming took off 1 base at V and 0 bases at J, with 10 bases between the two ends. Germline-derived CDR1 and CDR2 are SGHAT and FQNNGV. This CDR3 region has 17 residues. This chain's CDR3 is CASSLAVLSSGANVLTF. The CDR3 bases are TGTGCCAGCAGCTTAGCCGTCCTTAGCTCTGGGGCCAACGTCCTGACTTTC.

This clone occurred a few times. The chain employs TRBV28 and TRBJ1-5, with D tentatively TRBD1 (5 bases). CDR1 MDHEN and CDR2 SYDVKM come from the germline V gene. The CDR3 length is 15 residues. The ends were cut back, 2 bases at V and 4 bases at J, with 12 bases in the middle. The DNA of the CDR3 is TGTGCCAGCAGTTTAGGGGCACTTGCTAATCAGCCCCAGCATTTT. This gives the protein CASSLGALANQPQHF.

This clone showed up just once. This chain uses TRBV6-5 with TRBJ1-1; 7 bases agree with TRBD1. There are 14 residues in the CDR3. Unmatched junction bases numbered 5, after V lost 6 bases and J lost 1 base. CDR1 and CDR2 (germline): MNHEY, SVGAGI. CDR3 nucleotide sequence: TGTGCCAGCAGGTGGGGGACAGCGAACACTGAAGCTTTCTTT. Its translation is CASRWGTANTEAFF.

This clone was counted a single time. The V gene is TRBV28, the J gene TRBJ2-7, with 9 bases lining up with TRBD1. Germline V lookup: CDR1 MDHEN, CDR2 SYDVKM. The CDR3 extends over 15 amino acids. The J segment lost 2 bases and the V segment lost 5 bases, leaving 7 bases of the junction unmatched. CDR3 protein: CASSNNRGLTYEQYF. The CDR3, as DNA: TGTGCCAGCAGTAATAACAGGGGGCTAACCTACGAGCAGTACTTC. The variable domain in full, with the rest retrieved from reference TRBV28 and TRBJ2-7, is DVKVTQSSRYLVKRTGEKVFLECVQDMDHENMFWYRQDPGLGLRLIYFSYDVKMKEKGDIPEGYSVSREKKERFSLILESASTNQTSMYLCASSNNRGLTYEQYFGPGTRLTVT.